This TCR beta chain was identified in a study of T cell repertoires in ileal Crohn's disease. General study points: Compared with non-smokers, active smokers at surgery showed more clonal expansions. Clonality above 26.8% at surgery always came with endoscopic recurrence.

Worth noting for this clone: Its target is unknown.

TCRdb keeps only in-frame clones here, not all; method: immunoSEQ multiplex PCR. This table has over 9,000 clones, approximately 80% appearing once. Sample time point: neoterminal ileum biopsy at postoperative endoscopy, about 6 months after surgery. The CDR3 consists of 15 residues. Germline V lookup: CDR1 SEHNR, CDR2 FQNEAQ (reference sequence). The ends were cut back, 1 base at V and 0 bases at J, with 9 bases in the middle. This chain connects TRBV7-9 to TRBJ1-1; no firm D call. The source material was ileal tissue. The clonotype originates from an adult with Crohn's disease. The CDR3 nucleotides are TGTGCCAGCAGCTTAGGGCACAGCATGAACACTGAAGCTTTCTTT. Residues: CASSLGHSMNTEAFF. The whole variable domain, filled in from reference TRBV7-9 and TRBJ1-1, reads DTGVSQNPRHKITKRGQNVTFRCDPISEHNRLYWYRQTLGQGPEFLTYFQNEAQLEKSRLLSDRFSAERPKGSFSTLEIQRTEQGDSAMYLCASSLGHSMNTEAFFGQGTRLTVV.